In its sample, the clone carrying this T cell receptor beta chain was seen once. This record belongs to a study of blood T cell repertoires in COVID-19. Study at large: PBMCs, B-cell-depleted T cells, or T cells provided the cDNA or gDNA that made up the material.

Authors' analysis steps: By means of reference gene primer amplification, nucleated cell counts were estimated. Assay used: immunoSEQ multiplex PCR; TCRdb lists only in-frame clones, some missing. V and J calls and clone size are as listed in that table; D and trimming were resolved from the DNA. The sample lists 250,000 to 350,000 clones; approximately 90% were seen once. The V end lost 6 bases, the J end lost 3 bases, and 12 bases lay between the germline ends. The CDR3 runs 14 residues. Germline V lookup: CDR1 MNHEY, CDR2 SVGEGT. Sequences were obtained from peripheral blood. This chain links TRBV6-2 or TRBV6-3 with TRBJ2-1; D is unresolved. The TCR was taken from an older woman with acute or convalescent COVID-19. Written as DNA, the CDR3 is TGTGCCAGCAGCCCCCGCGTGAACTACAATGAGCAGTTCTTC. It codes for CASSPRVNYNEQFF.